The T cell receptor beta chain under discussion was sequenced for a study of T cell responses to AZD1222 COVID-19 vaccine. Study results and limitations: Within unmutated variant regions lay the reported targets of nearly half of spike-specific TCRs. Sampling that yielded the repertoires occurred only after the peak T cell response. Donor demographics were predominantly white British with a female majority; clonal diversity may be underestimated.

Combined were second doses at about 4 or about 12 weeks. Method: immunoSEQ multiplex PCR; TCRdb's copy keeps in-frame clones and lacks some. This repertoire shows 150,000 or so clones, roughly 91% found once; its top ten account for around 0.98%. There are 13 residues in the CDR3. Germline CDR1 is MNHEY and CDR2 is SMNVEV (reference sequence). Trimming took 8 bases from V and 2 from J; bases not matched to a gene: 4. About this clone: Its antigen is still unknown.

The gene calls are TRBV27 and TRBJ2-7; 9 bases map to TRBD1. Here the sequenced sample was peripheral blood, taken 28 days after the second AZD1222 dose. This receptor was taken from an adult who received the AZD1222 COVID-19 vaccine. Here the CDR3 reads CASGQGPAYEQYF. CDR3 DNA sequence: TGTGCCAGCGGACAGGGGCCAGCCTACGAGCAGTACTTC.